This T cell receptor beta chain comes out of a study of OX40 agonist ivuxolimab in advanced cancers. Background for the entire study: Ivuxolimab was a fully human IgG2 agonistic monoclonal antibody targeting the costimulatory receptor OX40 (CD134). The paper describes the monotherapy dose-escalation part (N of about 52 patients) of the phase I trial of ivuxolimab. Partial responses occurred in three dose-escalation patients: two with cutaneous melanoma and one with hepatocellular carcinoma. Peripheral TCRbeta sequencing aimed to test whether ivuxolimab altered TCR sequence diversity and caused clonal T-cell expansion. Intravenous ivuxolimab was administered to patients every 2 weeks at six dose levels: 0.01, 0.1, 0.3, 1.5, 3 and 10 mg/kg. The dose-escalation cohort was over 70% male with a mean age of about 65 years, ranging from roughly 23 to 85. Patients were allowed to have had prior anti-PD-1, anti-PD-L1 or anti-CTLA-4 therapy, and 30% to 40% of the dose-escalation patients had been treated with checkpoint inhibitors. Among the roughly 50 dose-escalation patients, roughly 20 had hepatocellular carcinoma, around 15 melanoma, 9 renal cell carcinoma and 9 head and neck cancer. Broad study findings and their caveats: In the 0.1-3.0 mg/kg groups, partial responders had among the lowest normalized peripheral clonal expansion, particularly in CD8+ T cells. After ivuxolimab, more expanded clones were found on average in CD8+ T cells than in CD4+ T cells. At doses of 0.1 to 3.0 mg/kg, clonal expansion of both CD4+ and CD8+ blood T cells was observed from baseline to week 6. Which antigens the clonally expanded peripheral T cells were specific for was not determined. Low levels of normalized T-cell clonal expansion were also seen in some nonresponding patients.

A remark on this clone: The antigen this receptor binds is unknown. No much larger clone exists at a distance of one base, and base qualities are not known.

Patients with autoimmune disease history or receiving systemic immunosuppression were excluded from the trial. Peripheral blood for TCR sequencing was collected from all dose cohorts at baseline, on cycle 4 day 1, and on cycle 7 day 1. The samples were drawn from a first-in-human, open-label, multicenter phase I dose-escalation trial of ivuxolimab. Adults with locally advanced or metastatic melanoma, renal cell, hepatocellular, or head and neck squamous cell carcinoma were enrolled in the trial. CD4+ and CD8+ T cells were sorted separately from peripheral blood before TCR sequencing. CDR1 and CDR2 were assigned from the germline V gene as SGDLS and YYNGEE. Including the terminal cysteine and phenylalanine, the CDR3 comprises 17 residues. The read is trimmed to its CDR3 DNA, 51 bases read in frame from base 1. The junction carries 17 bases between V and J, which are trimmed by 2 bases and 0 bases respectively.

Genomic DNA was isolated from the sorted cells so that the TCRbeta CDR3 region could be sequenced. The immunoSEQ Assay was used for sequencing of TCRbeta CDR3 regions. Sourced from immuneACCESS, this table was stored by TCRdb with only in-frame sequences that have V and J called. A share of the clones is absent; for the studies checked, an unresolved V gene accounts for under half, and the remainder has no known explanation. This sample lists about 14,000 clones; about four fifths were detected once. Clones ranked in the top ten supply approximately 14% of the sample. The sequenced sample was CD4+ or CD8+ T cells sorted from blood, obtained in a trial of the OX40 agonist ivuxolimab. The rearranged chain carries TRBV9 and TRBJ1-1, with no confident D gene call. The source is an adult with an advanced solid tumor such as melanoma, head and neck, liver or kidney cancer. The bases are TGTGCCAGCAGCGTCAACGTGGAGGGTACAATGAACACTGAAGCTTTCTTT. Its translation is CASSVNVEGTMNTEAFF. Reference TRBV9 and TRBJ1-1 proteins supply the regions before and after the CDR3; the full variable domain is: DSGVTQTPKHLITATGQRVTLRCSPRSGDLSVYWYQQSLDQGLQFLIQYYNGEERAKGNILERFSAQQFPDLHSELNLSSLELGDSALYFCASSVNVEGTMNTEAFFGQGTRLTVV.